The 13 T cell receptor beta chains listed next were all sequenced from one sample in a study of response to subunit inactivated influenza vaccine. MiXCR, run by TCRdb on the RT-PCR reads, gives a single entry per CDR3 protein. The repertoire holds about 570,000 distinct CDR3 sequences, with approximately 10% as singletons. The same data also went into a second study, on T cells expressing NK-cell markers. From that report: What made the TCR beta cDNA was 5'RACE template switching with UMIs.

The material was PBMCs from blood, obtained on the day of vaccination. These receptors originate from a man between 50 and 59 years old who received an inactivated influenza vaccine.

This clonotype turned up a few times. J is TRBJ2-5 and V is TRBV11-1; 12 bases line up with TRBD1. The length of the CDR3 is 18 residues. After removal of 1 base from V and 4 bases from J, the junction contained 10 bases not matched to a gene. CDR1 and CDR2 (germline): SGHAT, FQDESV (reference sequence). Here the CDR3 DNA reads TGTGCCAGCAGCTTAGAAATAGTAGGGACAGGGGGCAGAGAGACCCAGTACTTC. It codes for CASSLEIVGTGGRETQYF.

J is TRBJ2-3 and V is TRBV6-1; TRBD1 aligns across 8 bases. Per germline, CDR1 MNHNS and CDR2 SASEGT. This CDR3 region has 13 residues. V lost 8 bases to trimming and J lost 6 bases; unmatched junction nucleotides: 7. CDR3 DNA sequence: TGTGCCAGCGCGGACAGGGCAGGGGATACGCAGTATTTT. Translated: CASADRAGDTQYF.

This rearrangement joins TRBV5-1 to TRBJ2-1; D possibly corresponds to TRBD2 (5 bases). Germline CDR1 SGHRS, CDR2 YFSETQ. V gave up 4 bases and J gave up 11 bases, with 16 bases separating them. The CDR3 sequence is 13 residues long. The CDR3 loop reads CASSEGTGEQQFF. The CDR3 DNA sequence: TGCGCCAGCAGCGAAGGAACCGGGGAACAGCAGTTCTTC.

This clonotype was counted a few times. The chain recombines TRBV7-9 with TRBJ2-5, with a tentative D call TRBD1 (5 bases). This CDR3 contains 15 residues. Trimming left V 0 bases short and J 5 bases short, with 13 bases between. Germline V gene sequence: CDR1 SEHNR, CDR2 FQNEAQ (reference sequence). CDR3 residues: CASSLAPRALETQYF. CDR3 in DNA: TGTGCCAGCAGCTTAGCCCCCAGGGCCCTGGAGACCCAGTACTTC.

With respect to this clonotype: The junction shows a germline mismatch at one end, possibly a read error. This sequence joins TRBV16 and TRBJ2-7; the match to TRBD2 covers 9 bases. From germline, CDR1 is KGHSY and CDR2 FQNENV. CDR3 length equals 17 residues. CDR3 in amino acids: CDSSPRGVVAGVYEQYF. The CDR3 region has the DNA TGTGACAGCAGCCCAAGGGGGGTCGTAGCGGGAGTATACGAGCAGTACTTC. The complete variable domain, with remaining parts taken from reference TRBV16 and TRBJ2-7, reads GEEVAQTPKHLVRGEGQKAKLYCAPIKGHSYVFWYQQVLKNEFKFLISFQNENVFDETGMPKERFSAKCLPNSPCSLEIQATKLEDSAVYFCDSSPRGVVAGVYEQYFGPGTRLTVT.

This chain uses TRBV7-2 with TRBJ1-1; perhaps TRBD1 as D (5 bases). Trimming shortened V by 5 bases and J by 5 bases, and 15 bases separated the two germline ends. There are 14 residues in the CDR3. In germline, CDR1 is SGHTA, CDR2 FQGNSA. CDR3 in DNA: TGTGCCAGCAGCCTAGGGTCAGGGAGGACTGAAGCTTTCTTT. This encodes CASSLGSGRTEAFF. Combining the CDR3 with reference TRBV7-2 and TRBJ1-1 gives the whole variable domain GAGVSQSPSNKVTEKGKDVELRCDPISGHTALYWYRQSLGQGLEFLIYFQGNSAPDKSGLPSDRFSAERTGGSVSTLTIQRTQQEDSAVYLCASSLGSGRTEAFFGQGTRLTVV.

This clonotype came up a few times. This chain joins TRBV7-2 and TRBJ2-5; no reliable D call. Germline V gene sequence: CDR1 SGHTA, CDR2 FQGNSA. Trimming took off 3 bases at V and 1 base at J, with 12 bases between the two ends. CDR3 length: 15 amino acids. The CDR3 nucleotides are TGTGCCAGCAGCTTTAACTCTGGATCCCAAGAGACCCAGTACTTC. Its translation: CASSFNSGSQETQYF.

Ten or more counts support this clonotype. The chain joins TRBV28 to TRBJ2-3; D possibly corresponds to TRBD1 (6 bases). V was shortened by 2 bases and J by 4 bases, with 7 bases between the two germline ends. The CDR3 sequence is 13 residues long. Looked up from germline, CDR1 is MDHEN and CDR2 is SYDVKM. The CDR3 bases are TGTGCCAGCAGTTTACAGGGGCCAGATACGCAGTATTTT. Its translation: CASSLQGPDTQYF.

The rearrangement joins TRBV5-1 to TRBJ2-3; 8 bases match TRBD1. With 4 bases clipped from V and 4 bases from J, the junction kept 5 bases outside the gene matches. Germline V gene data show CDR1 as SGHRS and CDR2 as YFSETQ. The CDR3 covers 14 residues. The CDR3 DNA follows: TGCGCCAGCAGCCAGACAGGGGCCGCAGATACGCAGTATTTT. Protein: CASSQTGAADTQYF.

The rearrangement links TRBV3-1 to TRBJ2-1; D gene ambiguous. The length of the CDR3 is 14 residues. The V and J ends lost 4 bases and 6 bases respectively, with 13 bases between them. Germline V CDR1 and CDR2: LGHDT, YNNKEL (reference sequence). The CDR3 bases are TGTGCCAGCAGCCCTGGGTGGGCCTCCAATGAGCAGTTCTTC. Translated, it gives CASSPGWASNEQFF.

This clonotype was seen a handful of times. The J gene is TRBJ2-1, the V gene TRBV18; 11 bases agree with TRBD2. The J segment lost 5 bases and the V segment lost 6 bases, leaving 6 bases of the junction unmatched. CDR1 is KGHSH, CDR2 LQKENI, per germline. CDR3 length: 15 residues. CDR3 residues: CASSRTSGSNNEQFF. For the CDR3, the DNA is TGTGCCAGCTCGCGCACTAGCGGGAGTAACAATGAGCAGTTCTTC.

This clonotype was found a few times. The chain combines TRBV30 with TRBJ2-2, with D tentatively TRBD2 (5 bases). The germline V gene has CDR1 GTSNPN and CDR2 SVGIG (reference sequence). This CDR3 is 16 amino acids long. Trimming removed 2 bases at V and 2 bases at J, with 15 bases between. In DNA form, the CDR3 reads TGTGCCTGGAGTCTGTGGCAGGCGGGTAACACCGGGGAGCTGTTTTTT. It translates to CAWSLWQAGNTGELFF.

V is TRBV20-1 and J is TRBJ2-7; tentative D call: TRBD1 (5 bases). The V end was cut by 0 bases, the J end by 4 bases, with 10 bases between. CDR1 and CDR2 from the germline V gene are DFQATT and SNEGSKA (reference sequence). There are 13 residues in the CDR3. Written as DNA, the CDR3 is TGCAGTGCTAGAGACCTCGACAGATACGAGCAGTACTTC. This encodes CSARDLDRYEQYF.